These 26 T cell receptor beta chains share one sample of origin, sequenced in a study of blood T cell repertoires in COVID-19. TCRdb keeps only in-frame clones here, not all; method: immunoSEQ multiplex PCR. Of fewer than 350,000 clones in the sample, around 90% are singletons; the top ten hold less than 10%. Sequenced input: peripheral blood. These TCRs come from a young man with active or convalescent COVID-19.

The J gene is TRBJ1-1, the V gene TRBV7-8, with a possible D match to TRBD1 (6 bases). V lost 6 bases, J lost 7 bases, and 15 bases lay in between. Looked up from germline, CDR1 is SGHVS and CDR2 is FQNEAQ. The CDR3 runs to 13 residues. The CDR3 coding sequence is TGTGCCAGCAGTACCAGGGGTTTGGGTGAAGCTTTCTTT. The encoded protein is CASSTRGLGEAFF. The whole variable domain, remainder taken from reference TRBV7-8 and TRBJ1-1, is GAGVSQSPRYKVAKRGQDVALRCDPISGHVSLFWYQQALGQGPEFLTYFQNEAQLDKSGLPSDRFFAERPEGSVSTLKIQRTQQEDSAVYLCASSTRGLGEAFFGQGTRLTVV.

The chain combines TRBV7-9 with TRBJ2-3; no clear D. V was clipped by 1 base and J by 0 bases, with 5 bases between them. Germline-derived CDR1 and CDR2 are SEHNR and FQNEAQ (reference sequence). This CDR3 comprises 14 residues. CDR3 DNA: TGTGCCAGCAGCTTAGGTTCTAGCACAGATACGCAGTATTTT. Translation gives CASSLGSSTDTQYF.

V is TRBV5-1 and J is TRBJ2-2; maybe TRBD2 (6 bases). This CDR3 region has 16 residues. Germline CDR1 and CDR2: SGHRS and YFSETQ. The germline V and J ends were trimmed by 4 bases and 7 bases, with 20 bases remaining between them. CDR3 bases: TGCGCCAGCAGCCTCCCGGAAGGGCGGGGTTTCGGGGAGCTGTTTTTT. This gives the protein CASSLPEGRGFGELFF.

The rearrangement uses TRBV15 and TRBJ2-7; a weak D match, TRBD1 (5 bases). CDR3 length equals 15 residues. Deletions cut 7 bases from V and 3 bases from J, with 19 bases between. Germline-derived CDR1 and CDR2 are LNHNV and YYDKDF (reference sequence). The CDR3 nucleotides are TGTGCCACCAAACAAAACCTAGGGGTAGTCTACGAGCAGTACTTC. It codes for CATKQNLGVVYEQYF.

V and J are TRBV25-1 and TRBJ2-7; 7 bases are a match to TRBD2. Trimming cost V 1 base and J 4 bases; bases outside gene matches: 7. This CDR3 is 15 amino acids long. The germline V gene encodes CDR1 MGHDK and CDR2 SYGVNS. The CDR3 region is CASSEFGSGSYEQYF. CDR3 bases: TGTGCCAGCAGTGAATTCGGTAGCGGGTCATACGAGCAGTACTTC.

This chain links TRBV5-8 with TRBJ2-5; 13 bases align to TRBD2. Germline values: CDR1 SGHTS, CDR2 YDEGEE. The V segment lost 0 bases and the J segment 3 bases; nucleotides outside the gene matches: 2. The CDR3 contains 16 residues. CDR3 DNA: TGTGCCAGCAGCTTGGAAGGACTAGCGGGGGAAGAGACCCAGTACTTC. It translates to CASSLEGLAGEETQYF.

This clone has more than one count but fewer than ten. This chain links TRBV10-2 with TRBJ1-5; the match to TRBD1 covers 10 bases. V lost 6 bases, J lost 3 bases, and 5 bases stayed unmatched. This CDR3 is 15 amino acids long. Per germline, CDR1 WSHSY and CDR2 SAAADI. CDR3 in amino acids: CASSPTGGFNQPQHF. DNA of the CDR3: TGCGCCAGCAGCCCGACAGGGGGCTTCAATCAGCCCCAGCATTTT.

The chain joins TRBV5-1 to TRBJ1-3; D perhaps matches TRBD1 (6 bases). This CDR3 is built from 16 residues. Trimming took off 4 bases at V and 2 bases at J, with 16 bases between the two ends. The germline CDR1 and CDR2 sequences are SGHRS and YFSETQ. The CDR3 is CASSQYEDRPGNTIYF. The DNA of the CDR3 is TGCGCCAGCAGCCAATACGAGGACAGACCTGGAAACACCATATATTTT.

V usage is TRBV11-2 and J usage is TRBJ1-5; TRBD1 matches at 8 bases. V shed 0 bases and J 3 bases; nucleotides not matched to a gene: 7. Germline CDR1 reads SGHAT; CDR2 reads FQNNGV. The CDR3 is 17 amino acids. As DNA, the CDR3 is TGTGCCAGCAGCTTAGATCTTGACAGGGGAGACAATCAGCCCCAGCATTTT. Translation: CASSLDLDRGDNQPQHF.

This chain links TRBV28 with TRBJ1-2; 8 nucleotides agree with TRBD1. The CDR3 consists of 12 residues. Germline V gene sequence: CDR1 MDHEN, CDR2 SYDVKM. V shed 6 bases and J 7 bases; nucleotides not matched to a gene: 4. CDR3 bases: TGTGCCAGCAGCCGAACAGGGGGTGGCTACACCTTC. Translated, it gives CASSRTGGGYTF.

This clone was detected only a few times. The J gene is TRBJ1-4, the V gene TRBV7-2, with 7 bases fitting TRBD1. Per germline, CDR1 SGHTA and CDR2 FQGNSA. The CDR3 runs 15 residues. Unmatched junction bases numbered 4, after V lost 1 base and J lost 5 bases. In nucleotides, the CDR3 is TGTGCCAGCAGCTTAGAGGCAGGGGGAAATGAAAAACTGTTTTTT. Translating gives CASSLEAGGNEKLFF.

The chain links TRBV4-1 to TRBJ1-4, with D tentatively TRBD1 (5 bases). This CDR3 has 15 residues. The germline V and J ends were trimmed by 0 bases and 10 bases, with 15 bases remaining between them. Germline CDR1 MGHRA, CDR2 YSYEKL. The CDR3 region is CASSQEVGGSGKLFF. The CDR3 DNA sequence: TGCGCCAGCAGCCAAGAAGTGGGGGGATCGGGAAAACTGTTTTTT.

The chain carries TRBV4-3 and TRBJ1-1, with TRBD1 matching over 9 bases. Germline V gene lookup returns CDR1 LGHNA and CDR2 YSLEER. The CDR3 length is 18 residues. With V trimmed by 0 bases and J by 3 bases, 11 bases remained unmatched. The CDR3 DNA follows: TGCGCCAGCAGCCAAGATCTGATTACGGACAGGGGATACACTGAAGCTTTCTTT. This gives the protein CASSQDLITDRGYTEAFF.

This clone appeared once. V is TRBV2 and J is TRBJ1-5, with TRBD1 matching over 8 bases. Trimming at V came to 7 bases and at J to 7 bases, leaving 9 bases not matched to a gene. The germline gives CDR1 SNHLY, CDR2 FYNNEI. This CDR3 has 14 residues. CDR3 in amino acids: CASNPGQGGQPQHF. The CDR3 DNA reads TGTGCCAGCAACCCCGGACAGGGTGGCCAGCCCCAGCATTTT. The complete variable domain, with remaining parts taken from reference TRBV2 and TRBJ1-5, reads EPEVTQTPSHQVTQMGQEVILRCVPISNHLYFYWYRQILGQKVEFLVSFYNNEISEKSEIFDDQFSVERPDGSNFTLKIRSTKLEDSAMYFCASNPGQGGQPQHFGDGTRLSIL.

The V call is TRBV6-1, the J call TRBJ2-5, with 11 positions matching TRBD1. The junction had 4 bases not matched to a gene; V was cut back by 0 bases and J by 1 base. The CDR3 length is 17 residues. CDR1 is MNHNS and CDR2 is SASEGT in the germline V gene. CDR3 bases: TGTGCCAGCAGTGAAGCCTGGGACAGGGGGATCCAAGAGACCCAGTACTTC. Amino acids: CASSEAWDRGIQETQYF.

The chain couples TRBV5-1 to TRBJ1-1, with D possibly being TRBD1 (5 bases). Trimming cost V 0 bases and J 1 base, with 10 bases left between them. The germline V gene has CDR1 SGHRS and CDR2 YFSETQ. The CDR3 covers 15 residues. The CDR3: CASSLGRVQNTEAFF. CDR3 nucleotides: TGCGCCAGCAGCTTGGGCAGGGTCCAGAACACTGAAGCTTTCTTT. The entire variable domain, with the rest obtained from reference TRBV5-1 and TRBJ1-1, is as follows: KAGVTQTPRYLIKTRGQQVTLSCSPISGHRSVSWYQQTPGQGLQFLFEYFSETQRNKGNFPGRFSGRQFSNSRSEMNVSTLELGDSALYLCASSLGRVQNTEAFFGQGTRLTVV.

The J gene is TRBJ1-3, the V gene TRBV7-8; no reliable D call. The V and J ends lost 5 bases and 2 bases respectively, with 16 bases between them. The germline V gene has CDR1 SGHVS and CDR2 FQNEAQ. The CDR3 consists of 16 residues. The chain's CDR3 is CASSPQVVSAGNTIYF. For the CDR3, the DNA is TGTGCCAGCAGCCCCCAAGTGGTGTCGGCTGGAAACACCATATATTTT. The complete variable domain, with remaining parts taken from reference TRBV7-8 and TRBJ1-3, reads GAGVSQSPRYKVAKRGQDVALRCDPISGHVSLFWYQQALGQGPEFLTYFQNEAQLDKSGLPSDRFFAERPEGSVSTLKIQRTQQEDSAVYLCASSPQVVSAGNTIYFGEGSWLTVV.

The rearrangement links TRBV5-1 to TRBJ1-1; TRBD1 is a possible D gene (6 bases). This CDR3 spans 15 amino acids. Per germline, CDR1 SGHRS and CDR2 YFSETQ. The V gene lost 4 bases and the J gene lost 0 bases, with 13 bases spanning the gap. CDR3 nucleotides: TGCGCCAGCAGCCGTGTCAGGGGACTGAACACTGAAGCTTTCTTT. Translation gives CASSRVRGLNTEAFF.

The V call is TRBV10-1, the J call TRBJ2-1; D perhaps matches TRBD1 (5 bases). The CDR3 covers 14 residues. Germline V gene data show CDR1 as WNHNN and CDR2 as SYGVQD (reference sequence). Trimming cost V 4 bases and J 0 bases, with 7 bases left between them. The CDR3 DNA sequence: TGCGCCAGCAGTGCACAGGTCTCCTACAATGAGCAGTTCTTC. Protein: CASSAQVSYNEQFF.

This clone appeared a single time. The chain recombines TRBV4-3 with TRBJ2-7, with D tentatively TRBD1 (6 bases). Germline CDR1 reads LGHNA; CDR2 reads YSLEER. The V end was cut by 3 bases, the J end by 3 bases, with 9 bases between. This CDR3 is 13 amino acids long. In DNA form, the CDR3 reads TGCGCCAGCAGCCATGTGGGACACTACGAGCAGTACTTC. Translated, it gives CASSHVGHYEQYF.

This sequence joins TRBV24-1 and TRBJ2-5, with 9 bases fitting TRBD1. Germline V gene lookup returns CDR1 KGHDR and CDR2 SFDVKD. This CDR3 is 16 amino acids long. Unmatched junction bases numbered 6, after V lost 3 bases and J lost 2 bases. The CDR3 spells CATSDTGTGPQETQYF. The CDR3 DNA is TGTGCCACCAGTGATACCGGGACAGGGCCTCAAGAGACCCAGTACTTC.

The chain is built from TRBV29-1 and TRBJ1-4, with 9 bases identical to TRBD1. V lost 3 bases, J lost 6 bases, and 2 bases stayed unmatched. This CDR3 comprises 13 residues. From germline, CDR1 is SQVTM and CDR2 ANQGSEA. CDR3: CSVEDRGDEKLFF. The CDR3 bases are TGCAGCGTTGAGGACAGGGGAGATGAAAAACTGTTTTTT.

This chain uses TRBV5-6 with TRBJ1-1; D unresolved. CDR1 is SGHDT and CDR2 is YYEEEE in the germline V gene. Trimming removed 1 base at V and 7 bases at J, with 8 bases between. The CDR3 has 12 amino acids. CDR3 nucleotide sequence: TGTGCCAGCAGCTTGCGAGGCAGTGAAGCTTTCTTT. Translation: CASSLRGSEAFF.

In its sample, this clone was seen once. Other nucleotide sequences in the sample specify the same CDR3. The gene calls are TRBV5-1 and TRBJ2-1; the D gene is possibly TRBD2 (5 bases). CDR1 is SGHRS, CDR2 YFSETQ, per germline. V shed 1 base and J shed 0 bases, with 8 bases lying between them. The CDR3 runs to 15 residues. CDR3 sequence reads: CASSLSSGSYNEQFF. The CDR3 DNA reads TGCGCCAGCAGCTTGTCGAGCGGCTCCTACAATGAGCAGTTCTTC.

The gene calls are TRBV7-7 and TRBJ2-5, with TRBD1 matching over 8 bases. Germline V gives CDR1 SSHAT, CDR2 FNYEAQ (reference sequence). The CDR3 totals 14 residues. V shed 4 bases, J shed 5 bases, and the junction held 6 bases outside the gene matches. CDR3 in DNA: TGTGCCAGCAGCTCCACCAGGGGGCAGGAGACCCAGTACTTC. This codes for CASSSTRGQETQYF.

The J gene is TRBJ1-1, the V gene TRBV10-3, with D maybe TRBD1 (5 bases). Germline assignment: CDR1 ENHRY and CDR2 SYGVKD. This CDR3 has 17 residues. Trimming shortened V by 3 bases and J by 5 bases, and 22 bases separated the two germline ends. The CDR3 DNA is TGTGCCATCAGTGATTTAAGGACAAACGAACCGGAGACTGAAGCTTTCTTT. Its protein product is CAISDLRTNEPETEAFF.